A single sample is the source of the 6 T cell receptor beta chains below, sequenced in a study of blood T cell repertoires in COVID-19. The table came from immunoSEQ multiplex PCR; TCRdb's copy has only in-frame clones and leaves some out. This table holds hundreds of thousands of clones, roughly 90% found once. The sample comprised PBMCs or T cells enriched from blood (not recorded which). All receptors come from a woman aged 40 to 50 with acute COVID-19.

The DNA for the CDR3 is TGTGCCAGCAGCTTAGGTCAGCGTAATGAAAAACTGTTTTTT. Translating it yields CASSLGQRNEKLFF. V gene TRBV5-5 combines with J gene TRBJ1-4; D gene ambiguous. V shed 2 bases and J shed 4 bases, with 9 bases lying between them. Germline CDR1 is SGHKS and CDR2 is YYEKEE (reference sequence). The CDR3 is 14 amino acids.

The chain carries TRBV19 and TRBJ2-2, with a possible D match to TRBD2 (6 bases). Germline CDR1 reads LNHDA; CDR2 reads SQIVND (reference sequence). The CDR3 contains 15 residues. Trimming took 6 bases from V and 12 from J, leaving 23 bases between them. The CDR3 loop is CASSLYIGEAVKLFF. The DNA for the CDR3 is TGTGCCAGTAGCCTTTATATTGGGGAGGCGGTTAAGCTGTTTTTT.

The CDR3, as DNA: TGTGCCAGCAGACCCTTGGCCGGGAGCTCCTACGAGCAGTACTTC. Its protein is CASRPLAGSSYEQYF. The chain joins TRBV27 to TRBJ2-7; D is perhaps TRBD2 (6 bases). CDR1 is MNHEY and CDR2 is SMNVEV in the germline V gene (reference sequence). CDR3 length: 15 residues. V lost 6 bases and J lost 0, with 15 bases in between.

The V gene is TRBV5-4, the J gene TRBJ2-7, with a possible D match to TRBD1 (6 bases). Germline V gene sequence: CDR1 SGHNT, CDR2 YYREEE (reference sequence). The CDR3 extends over 15 amino acids. V lost 3 bases and J lost 3, with 16 bases in between. CDR3 in amino acids: CASSSTGTKGYEQYF. CDR3 in DNA: TGTGCCAGCAGCTCAACCGGGACAAAAGGCTACGAGCAGTACTTC.

The genes are TRBV6-5 and TRBJ2-2; 8 bases are a match to TRBD1. With 7 bases clipped from V and 0 bases from J, the junction kept 4 bases outside the gene matches. Germline V CDR1 and CDR2: MNHEY, SVGAGI. The CDR3 spans 15 residues. In nucleotides, the CDR3 is TGTGCCAGCAAATTACAGGGGGCGAACACCGGGGAGCTGTTTTTT. Translation: CASKLQGANTGELFF.

This chain uses TRBV2 with TRBJ2-1; 10 bases are a match to TRBD2. Per germline, CDR1 SNHLY and CDR2 FYNNEI. The CDR3 has 15 residues. With 2 bases clipped from V and 6 bases from J, the junction kept 4 bases outside the gene matches. The CDR3 DNA reads as TGTGCCAGCAGTGAAAGGAGCGGGGGGGCCAATGAGCAGTTCTTC. Encoded protein: CASSERSGGANEQFF.